This T cell receptor (beta chain) was identified in a study of cytomegalovirus exposure and HLA in healthy donors. The PCR contained 60 Vbeta and 13 Jbeta primers. TCRdb's copy holds only in-frame clones and misses some; the assay was immunoSEQ multiplex PCR. Of about 100,000 clones listed, roughly 76% are singletons. Trimming took off 1 base at V and 4 bases at J, with 7 bases between the two ends. Looked up from germline, CDR1 is SGHTA and CDR2 is FQGTGA. This CDR3 comprises 13 residues. Concerning this clone itself: Its specificity is not known.

Study-wide results and caveats: According to a later analysis, donors in an Asian-associated ancestry cluster reportedly had fewer N-insertions than the approximately 720-donor mean. Later, an analysis showed that TCR beta chains associated with HLA were more clonally expanded than others that were equally common. Rare TCR sequences dominated, though some public TCRs recurred in many donors.

This rearrangement joins TRBV7-3 to TRBJ2-5; D gene ambiguous. The clonotype was recovered from a woman aged 60-75 years in good health and CMV-seropositive. Sequenced sample: PBMCs. For the CDR3, the DNA is TGTGCCAGCAGCTTAAACCCCAGAGAGACCCAGTACTTC. Translating gives CASSLNPRETQYF.